Given below is one T cell receptor beta chain in context. The antigen is not known. Sequenced by immunoSEQ multiplex PCR; TCRdb stores in-frame clones only, minus some. Seen here are 730,000 or so clones, less than 80% observed once, and the top ten hold approximately 1.8%. All donors were Caucasian adults living in Nashville, Tennessee. J lost 4 bases, V lost 0 bases, and 9 bases had no gene match. The CDR3 loop spans 16 amino acids. CDR1 is MNHNY, CDR2 SVGAGI, per germline (reference sequence). The sample is drawn from a study of shared clonotypes between healthy human individuals. About the study: Per donor, CD8 memory used one plate, CD8 naive used two, CD4 memory used three and CD4 naive used three.

General study points: Having only a few donors restricted how much genetic and exposure-history diversity was captured. Naive subsets generally had larger estimated richness than memory subsets.

The chain employs TRBV6-6 and TRBJ2-7; TRBD2 aligns across 7 bases. This TCR came from a woman in her 30s in good health. Sequencing was carried out using memory CD4+ T cells sorted from blood. Specified subset: CD45RA-negative fraction. The CDR3 DNA is TGTGCCAGCAGTTACTCAGGGCTAGCGGTAGGATACGAGCAGTACTTC. Encoded protein: CASSYSGLAVGYEQYF.